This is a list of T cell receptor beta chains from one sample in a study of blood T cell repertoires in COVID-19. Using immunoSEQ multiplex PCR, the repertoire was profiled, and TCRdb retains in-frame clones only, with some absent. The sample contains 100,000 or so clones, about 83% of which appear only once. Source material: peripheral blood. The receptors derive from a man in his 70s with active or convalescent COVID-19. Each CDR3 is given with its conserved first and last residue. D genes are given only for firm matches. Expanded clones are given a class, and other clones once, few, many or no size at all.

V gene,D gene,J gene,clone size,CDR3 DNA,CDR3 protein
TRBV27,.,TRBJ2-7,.,TGTGCCAGCAGTTTATCTACTTCCTACGAGCAGTACTTC,CASSLSTSYEQYF
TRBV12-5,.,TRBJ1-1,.,TGTGCTAGTGGGCGTCAAAGTGCGATGAACACTGAAGCTTTCTTT,CASGRQSAMNTEAFF
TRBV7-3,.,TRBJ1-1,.,TGTGCCAGCAGCACGGACAGAGCTACTGAAGCTTTCTTT,CASSTDRATEAFF
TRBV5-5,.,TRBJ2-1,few,TGTGCCAGCAGCTTGGGGGGGCTGACCTACAATGAGCAGTTCTTC,CASSLGGLTYNEQFF
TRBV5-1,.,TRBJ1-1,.,TGCGCCAGCAAGACAGGAGACCTCATGAGTACTGAAGCTTTCTTT,CASKTGDLMSTEAFF
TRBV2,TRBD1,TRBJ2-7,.,TGTGCCAGCAGGACGGGGGACAGGGTTAACCGCGAGCAGTACTTC,CASRTGDRVNREQYF
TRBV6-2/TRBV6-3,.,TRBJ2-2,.,TGTGCCAGCAGTTACGGACTAATCCCCGGGGAGCTGTTTTTT,CASSYGLIPGELFF
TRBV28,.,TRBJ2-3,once,TGTGCCAGCAGTTTACTAGGGGGAACACTTGAGGGGCAGTATTTT,CASSLLGGTLEGQYF
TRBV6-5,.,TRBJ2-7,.,TGTGCCAGCAGTCCCAGATGGCCCACGGAGCAGTACTTC,CASSPRWPTEQYF
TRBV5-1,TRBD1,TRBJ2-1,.,TGCGCCAGCAAGTTGGGACAGGTCGCCTACAATGAGCAGTTCTTC,CASKLGQVAYNEQFF
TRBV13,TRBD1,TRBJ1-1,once,TGTGCCAGCAGCCGATCCGGGACAGGGGATCGTGCCACTGAAGCTTTCTTT,CASSRSGTGDRATEAFF
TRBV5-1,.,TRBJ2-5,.,TGCGCCAGCAGCGAGGGACTTTCCCCCGGGACCCAGTACTTC,CASSEGLSPGTQYF
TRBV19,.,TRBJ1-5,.,TGTGCCAGTAGTATAGTAGGAGGGCCCAATCAGCCCCAGCATTTT,CASSIVGGPNQPQHF
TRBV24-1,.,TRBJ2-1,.,TGTGCCACCAGTCAGGAATACAATGAGCAGTTCTTC,CATSQEYNEQFF
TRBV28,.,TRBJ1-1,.,TGTGCCAGCAGGACCTCGGGACATCTAAGGAACACTGAAGCTTTCTTT,CASRTSGHLRNTEAFF
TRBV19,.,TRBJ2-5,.,TGTGCCAGTAGTCCCGGGGGACAGAGATACCAAGAGACCCAGTACTTC,CASSPGGQRYQETQYF